This TCR beta chain was recorded in a study of T cell responses to AZD1222 COVID-19 vaccine. The count of this clone is one. As yet, its antigen is unknown. The germline V and J ends were trimmed by 4 bases and 7 bases, with 11 bases remaining between them. Germline loops: CDR1 SGDLS, CDR2 YYNGEE. The CDR3 runs to 13 residues. Regarding the study as a whole: Spike regions recognized by vaccine-associated CD4 TCRs spanned the protein, led by 160-218 and 743-854.

Here immunoSEQ multiplex PCR was the method, and the copy in TCRdb shows in-frame clones only, minus some. This sample has 110,000 to 150,000 clones, with about nine tenths found just once. The sample was peripheral blood, taken on day 0 of AZD1222 vaccination. The genes are TRBV9 and TRBJ2-2; a possible D gene is TRBD1 (6 bases). The sequence derives from an adult in good health. CDR3 DNA sequence: TGTGCCAGCAGCCCGCGGACAGACGGGGAGCTGTTTTTT. This translates into CASSPRTDGELFF. The full variable domain, rest sourced from reference TRBV9 and TRBJ2-2, is DSGVTQTPKHLITATGQRVTLRCSPRSGDLSVYWYQQSLDQGLQFLIQYYNGEERAKGNILERFSAQQFPDLHSELNLSSLELGDSALYFCASSPRTDGELFFGEGSRLTVL.